A selection of T cell receptor beta chains follows, all from one sample in a study of blood T cell repertoires in COVID-19. The data were produced by immunoSEQ multiplex PCR, yet TCRdb's version contains in-frame clones alone and is incomplete. The table records about 200,000 clones, around 85% of them present only once. The sample consisted of peripheral blood. These receptor sequences come from a woman aged 45-59 years with acute or convalescent COVID-19. Both conserved end residues are part of each CDR3. The D gene is left open where the match is weak. Clone size appears in some rows only: once, few, many, or a class for an expanded clone.

.,TRBJ2-1,TRBV3-1/TRBV3-2,15,.,CASSQDLAFYNEQFF,TGTGCCAGCAGCCAAGATCTGGCCTTCTACAATGAGCAGTTCTTC
TRBD2,TRBJ2-3,TRBV11-2,21,.,CASSSKKPGLASTGWLDTQYF,TGTGCCAGCAGTTCTAAGAAACCGGGACTAGCGTCTACGGGTTGGTTGGATACGCAGTATTTT
TRBD1,TRBJ2-2,TRBV19,19,.,CASSGWGTGLGKNTGELFF,TGTGCCAGTAGCGGCTGGGGGACAGGGCTGGGGAAGAACACCGGGGAGCTGTTTTTT
.,TRBJ1-5,TRBV18,15,few,CASSTQPPEHQPQHF,TGTGCCAGCTCAACCCAGCCCCCGGAGCATCAGCCCCAGCATTTT
TRBD2,TRBJ2-3,TRBV6-5,16,.,CASSYTSGRRTDTQYF,TGTGCCAGCAGTTACACTAGCGGGAGACGCACAGATACGCAGTATTTT
TRBD2,TRBJ2-1,TRBV14,13,.,CASSQSPGGLEFF,TGTGCCAGCAGCCAATCTCCGGGGGGACTAGAGTTCTTC
TRBD1,TRBJ2-7,TRBV3-1/TRBV3-2,16,.,CASSQYATGVPYEQYF,TGTGCCAGCAGCCAGTATGCGACAGGGGTCCCCTACGAGCAGTACTTC
.,TRBJ1-2,TRBV7-9,13,many,CASSLGSTYGYTF,TGTGCCAGCAGCTTAGGTAGTACTTATGGCTACACCTTC
TRBD2,TRBJ2-1,TRBV9,16,.,CASSVVSSGGFNEQFF,TGTGCCAGCAGCGTAGTGTCTAGCGGGGGCTTCAATGAGCAGTTCTTC
TRBD2,TRBJ2-3,TRBV9,17,.,CASSDPSSGGATDTQYF,TGTGCCAGCAGCGATCCCTCTAGCGGGGGGGCCACAGATACGCAGTATTTT
TRBD2,TRBJ2-7,TRBV11-3,14,.,CASSSTSGVYEQYF,TGTGCCAGCAGCTCGACTAGCGGGGTCTACGAGCAGTACTTC
TRBD1,TRBJ2-7,TRBV4-3,14,.,CASSLGTGAYEQYF,TGCGCCAGCAGCCTAGGGACAGGCGCCTACGAGCAGTACTTC
TRBD1,TRBJ1-5,TRBV6-1,14,once,CASSSRDRGQPQHF,TGTGCCAGCAGTTCACGGGACAGGGGGCAGCCCCAGCATTTT
.,TRBJ2-2,TRBV9,15,.,CASSVQETNTGELFF,TGTGCCAGCAGCGTACAGGAAACTAACACCGGGGAGCTGTTTTTT
.,TRBJ2-1,TRBV9,14,.,CASSPYPGVHEQFF,TGTGCCAGCAGCCCTTACCCCGGGGTGCATGAGCAGTTCTTC
.,TRBJ1-5,TRBV25-1,14,.,CASSPEEGWQPQHF,TGTGCCAGCAGCCCAGAGGAGGGGTGGCAGCCCCAGCATTTT
TRBD2,TRBJ2-7,TRBV7-2,15,.,CASSYNLAGAYEQYF,TGTGCCAGCAGTTACAATCTAGCGGGCGCCTACGAGCAGTACTTC
.,TRBJ2-2,TRBV7-2,15,.,CASSLGQGSAGELFF,TGTGCCAGCAGCTTAGGGCAGGGGTCCGCCGGGGAGCTGTTTTTT
TRBD1,TRBJ2-7,TRBV6-5,15,.,CASSSGGTGSYEQYF,TGTGCCAGCAGCTCCGGCGGGACAGGCTCCTACGAGCAGTACTTC
TRBD2,TRBJ2-2,TRBV5-6,19,.,CASSPRLRREGGRIGELFF,TGTGCCAGCAGCCCTCGACTAAGGCGGGAGGGCGGGAGGATCGGGGAGCTGTTTTTT
.,TRBJ2-1,TRBV6-5,15,.,CASSYETGSYNEQFF,TGTGCCAGCAGTTACGAGACAGGCTCTTACAATGAGCAGTTCTTC
TRBD2,TRBJ2-5,TRBV18,15,.,CASSAGTSAPETQYF,TGTGCCAGCTCAGCGGGGACTAGCGCCCCAGAGACCCAGTACTTC
TRBD2,TRBJ2-3,TRBV5-8,17,.,CASRPTSGVDYTDTQYF,TGTGCCAGCAGGCCAACTAGCGGGGTCGACTACACAGATACGCAGTATTTT
TRBD1,TRBJ1-1,TRBV11-2,13,few,CAIQGATNTEAFF,TGTGCCATACAGGGGGCGACGAACACTGAAGCTTTCTTT
.,TRBJ2-2,TRBV19,13,.,CASSSQGPGELFF,TGTGCCAGTAGTAGTCAGGGTCCCGGGGAGCTGTTTTTT
.,TRBJ1-5,TRBV10-2,15,once,CASSESRQQDQPQHF,TGCGCCAGCAGTGAGTCCCGACAGCAGGATCAGCCCCAGCATTTT
.,TRBJ1-3,TRBV5-1,14,.,CASSLEGQGNTIYF,TGCGCCAGCAGCTTGGAGGGACAAGGAAACACCATATATTTT
.,TRBJ2-2,TRBV5-4,14,.,CASTPQWGAGELFF,TGTGCCAGCACCCCCCAATGGGGAGCCGGGGAGCTGTTTTTT
.,TRBJ2-2,TRBV19,14,.,CATSRGFYTGELFF,TGTGCCACCTCAAGAGGGTTTTACACCGGGGAGCTGTTTTTT
.,TRBJ1-2,TRBV6-5,13,.,CASSYAGTYGYTF,TGTGCCAGCAGTTACGCAGGCACCTATGGCTACACCTTC
TRBD2,TRBJ2-2,TRBV10-3,16,.,CAISEIAGGHTGELFF,TGTGCCATCAGTGAAATAGCGGGGGGGCACACCGGGGAGCTGTTTTTT
TRBD2,TRBJ2-1,TRBV9,14,.,CASSTSGSYNEQFF,TGTGCCAGCAGCACTAGCGGTTCCTACAATGAGCAGTTCTTC
TRBD2,TRBJ2-2,TRBV4-2,18,.,CASSPWGSGGLNTGELFF,TGTGCCAGCAGCCCCTGGGGTAGCGGGGGCTTGAACACCGGGGAGCTGTTTTTT
TRBD2,TRBJ2-5,TRBV12-5,15,.,CASGDISGGRETQYF,TGTGCTAGTGGTGACATTAGCGGGGGAAGGGAGACCCAGTACTTC
TRBD2,TRBJ2-4,TRBV10-1,14,.,CASSEKRGFNIQYF,TGCGCCAGCAGTGAGAAGCGGGGGTTCAACATTCAGTACTTC
TRBD1,TRBJ1-4,TRBV7-9,17,once,CASSLGTGGTTNEKLFF,TGTGCCAGCAGCCTTGGGACAGGGGGAACAACTAATGAAAAACTGTTTTTT
TRBD1,TRBJ2-7,TRBV7-8,17,.,CASSEGQGDLSFYEQYF,TGTGCCAGCAGCGAGGGACAGGGGGACCTATCCTTTTACGAGCAGTACTTC
.,TRBJ1-5,TRBV24-1,16,.,CATSAAGGGGNQPQHF,TGTGCCACCAGTGCTGCGGGGGGGGGTGGCAATCAGCCCCAGCATTTT
.,TRBJ2-7,TRBV6-2/TRBV6-3,14,.,CASSYSGQAQLKYF,TGTGCCAGCAGTTACTCGGGCCAAGCTCAGCTTAAGTACTTC
TRBD1,TRBJ1-1,TRBV19,14,.,CASSIYLEGAKAFF,TGTGCCAGTAGTATTTATCTGGAGGGGGCGAAAGCTTTCTTT
TRBD2,TRBJ2-2,TRBV5-6,15,.,CASSASGRGTGELFF,TGTGCCAGCAGCGCTAGCGGGAGAGGGACCGGGGAGCTGTTTTTT
TRBD1,TRBJ2-1,TRBV5-1,16,.,CASSLNVYQGVNEQFF,TGCGCCAGCAGCTTGAATGTGTATCAGGGGGTAAATGAGCAGTTCTTC
TRBD2,TRBJ2-5,TRBV19,14,.,CASSIGGGLETQYF,TGTGCCAGTAGTATCGGCGGGGGGCTAGAGACCCAGTACTTC
TRBD2,TRBJ2-5,TRBV6-5,15,few,CASSRSGSQQETQYF,TGTGCCAGCAGCCGTAGCGGGAGTCAACAAGAGACCCAGTACTTC
TRBD1,TRBJ2-7,TRBV27,15,.,CASSYRQGSGYEQYF,TGTGCCAGCAGTTACCGACAGGGGTCGGGCTACGAGCAGTACTTC
.,TRBJ1-2,TRBV20-1,14,.,CSASSRATNYGYTF,TGCAGTGCTAGTAGCAGGGCTACTAACTATGGCTACACCTTC
.,TRBJ2-1,TRBV11-3,15,once,CASSLDLGQNNEQFF,TGTGCCAGCAGCTTAGATTTGGGACAAAACAATGAGCAGTTCTTC
TRBD1,TRBJ1-1,TRBV4-2,17,few,CASSQGRTGGPNTEAFF,TGTGCCAGCAGCCAAGGGAGGACAGGGGGCCCGAACACTGAAGCTTTCTTT
TRBD2,TRBJ2-3,TRBV10-2,15,.,CASSDPTSGTDTQYF,TGCGCCAGCAGTGACCCTACTAGCGGCACAGATACGCAGTATTTT
TRBD1,TRBJ1-5,TRBV18,12,.,CASSTGVQPQHF,TGTGCCAGCTCAACAGGGGTTCAGCCCCAGCATTTT
TRBD1,TRBJ1-3,TRBV25-1,18,once,CASSDWARGPESGNTIYF,TGTGCCAGCAGTGATTGGGCCAGGGGGCCCGAAAGTGGAAACACCATATATTTT
TRBD2,TRBJ2-3,TRBV15,16,.,CATSRTSTGGLDTQYF,TGTGCCACCAGCAGGACCTCAACGGGGGGGCTAGATACGCAGTATTTT
TRBD1,TRBJ1-1,TRBV6-6,14,.,CASRGQPLNTEAFF,TGTGCCAGCAGGGGACAGCCGTTGAACACTGAAGCTTTCTTT
TRBD1,TRBJ1-2,TRBV15,17,.,CATSTRALGDSLTGYTF,TGTGCCACCAGCACACGAGCCCTAGGGGACAGCCTGACTGGCTACACCTTC
.,TRBJ2-2,TRBV27,16,.,CASSLTAYANTGELFF,TGTGCCAGCAGCCTAACAGCTTACGCGAACACCGGGGAGCTGTTTTTT
.,TRBJ1-2,TRBV1,14,.,CTSRNRGQPAGYTF,TGCACCAGCAGAAACAGGGGTCAACCAGCTGGCTACACCTTC
.,TRBJ1-5,TRBV12-5,14,.,CASGRGGSNQPQHF,TGTGCTAGTGGGCGCGGTGGGAGCAATCAGCCCCAGCATTTT